A single sample gave rise to the 26 T cell receptor beta chains below, sequenced in a study of cytomegalovirus exposure and HLA in healthy donors. PCR involved 60 Vbeta and 13 Jbeta primers. Method: immunoSEQ multiplex PCR; TCRdb's copy keeps in-frame clones and lacks some. The sample contains some 140,000 clones, roughly 78% of which appear only once. Sequenced material: PBMCs. The receptors originated from a man in his thirties or forties in good health.

This chain joins TRBV6-5 and TRBJ2-1, with a possible D match to TRBD2 (6 bases). Trimming cost V 6 bases and J 4 bases, with 13 bases left between them. The CDR3 has 14 residues. Germline V gene lookup returns CDR1 MNHEY and CDR2 SVGAGI. The CDR3 sequence: CASRSRLEYNEQFF. As DNA, the CDR3 is TGTGCCAGCAGGTCGCGACTAGAGTACAATGAGCAGTTCTTC.

The CDR3 reads CASSYSKAGNYGYTF. The CDR3 DNA reads as TGTGCCAGCAGTTACTCGAAAGCAGGGAACTATGGCTACACCTTC. The V gene is TRBV6-5, the J gene TRBJ1-2; tentatively, D is TRBD1 (5 bases). The length of the CDR3 is 15 residues. Trimming removed 0 bases at V and 2 bases at J, with 10 bases between. Germline lookup yields CDR1 MNHEY and CDR2 SVGAGI.

The chain couples TRBV7-8 to TRBJ2-2; no clear D. CDR3 size: 15 residues. Germline CDR1 reads SGHVS; CDR2 reads FQNEAQ. V lost 3 bases to trimming and J lost 0 bases, with 8 bases between them. CDR3 sequence reads: CASSFSVANTGELFF. As DNA, the CDR3 is TGTGCCAGCAGCTTCTCGGTGGCGAACACCGGGGAGCTGTTTTTT.

This clone has just a few counts. The J gene is TRBJ2-7, the V gene TRBV19, with 7 bases identical to TRBD2. From germline, CDR1 is LNHDA and CDR2 SQIVND (reference sequence). CDR3 length: 15 amino acids. The J segment lost 2 bases and the V segment lost 1 base, leaving 5 bases of the junction unmatched. CDR3: CASSIAGGSAYEQYF. Here the CDR3 DNA reads TGTGCCAGTAGTATAGCCGGCGGGAGTGCCTACGAGCAGTACTTC.

The J gene is TRBJ2-4, the V gene TRBV7-9; D unresolved. Looked up from germline, CDR1 is SEHNR and CDR2 is FQNEAQ (reference sequence). The CDR3 has 14 residues. V lost 5 bases and J 0 bases, leaving 8 bases between the germline ends. This chain's CDR3 is CASSPQVAKNIQYF. In nucleotides, the CDR3 is TGTGCCAGCAGCCCCCAGGTAGCCAAAAACATTCAGTACTTC.

This clone was observed once. This chain joins TRBV5-5 and TRBJ2-3; D unresolved. Germline V gene sequence: CDR1 SGHKS, CDR2 YYEKEE (reference sequence). With 4 bases removed from V and 0 bases from J, the gap between germline ends came to 6 bases. The CDR3 has 13 residues. The CDR3 loop reads CASSRGSTDTQYF. The DNA for the CDR3 is TGTGCCAGCAGCAGAGGTAGCACAGATACGCAGTATTTT. Based on the CDR3 plus reference TRBV5-5 and TRBJ2-3, the full variable domain is DAGVTQSPTHLIKTRGQQVTLRCSPISGHKSVSWYQQVLGQGPQFIFQYYEKEERGRGNFPDRFSARQFPNYSSELNVNALLLGDSALYLCASSRGSTDTQYFGPGTRLTVL.

This clone was picked up a small number of times. The V and J genes are TRBV27 and TRBJ2-2; the match to TRBD2 covers 10 bases. The CDR3 runs 17 residues. Germline V gene data show CDR1 as MNHEY and CDR2 as SMNVEV (reference sequence). The V gene end was trimmed by 5 bases and the J gene end by 4 bases; junction bases not matched to a gene: 10. In nucleotides, the CDR3 is TGTGCCAGCAGTCTATACGCCGGACTAGCGGCCACCGGGGAGCTGTTTTTT. Residues: CASSLYAGLAATGELFF.

A remark on this clone: One junction end disagrees with the germline gene, perhaps due to a read error. The chain links TRBV7-9 to TRBJ2-7; tentatively, D is TRBD2 (6 bases). Looked up from germline, CDR1 is SEHNR and CDR2 is FQNEAQ (reference sequence). The CDR3 consists of 14 residues. The CDR3: CSSSLTGELYEQYF. The CDR3 DNA reads as TGTTCCAGCAGCTTAACGGGAGAGCTCTACGAGCAGTACTTC.

J is TRBJ1-5 and V is TRBV11-2; D not certain. Trimming left V 0 bases short and J 8 bases short, with 8 bases between. CDR1 SGHAT and CDR2 FQNNGV come from the germline V gene. This CDR3 spans 13 amino acids. The CDR3: CASSLDHTKPQHF. The CDR3 DNA reads TGTGCCAGCAGCTTAGATCACACTAAGCCCCAGCATTTT. Full variable domain (remainder filled in from reference TRBV11-2 and TRBJ1-5): EAGVAQSPRYKIIEKRQSVAFWCNPISGHATLYWYQQILGQGPKLLIQFQNNGVVDDSQLPKDRFSAERLKGVDSTLKIQPAKLEDSAVYLCASSLDHTKPQHFGDGTRLSIL.

J is TRBJ2-5 and V is TRBV18; 9 bases are a match to TRBD1. The CDR3 is 15 amino acids. V shed 2 bases, J shed 3 bases, and the junction held 4 bases outside the gene matches. Germline lookup yields CDR1 KGHSH and CDR2 LQKENI. The CDR3 coding sequence is TGTGCCAGCTCACCAGGACAGGGGCGGGAAGAGACCCAGTACTTC. Encoded protein: CASSPGQGREETQYF.

This chain uses TRBV2 with TRBJ2-1, with D uncertain. Germline CDR1 and CDR2: SNHLY and FYNNEI. Trimming pared 5 bases from V and 2 bases from J, leaving 13 bases between. The CDR3 length is 15 residues. The CDR3 DNA follows: TGTGCCAGCAGTCCTCGAGGAGACCCCTACAATGAGCAGTTCTTC. This codes for CASSPRGDPYNEQFF.

This clone was seen a handful of times. V gene TRBV21-1 combines with J gene TRBJ2-5; the table names TRBD1, a call not compared with the DNA. TRBV21-1 is a pseudogene locus. CDR3 length equals 14 residues. DNA of the CDR3: TGTGCCAGCGGCTTTAAAGGGGGCGGAGAGACCCAGTACTTC. Translated, it gives CASGFKGGGETQYF.

The chain carries TRBV6-5 and TRBJ2-1; D possibly corresponds to TRBD2 (8 bases). Germline loops: CDR1 MNHEY, CDR2 SVGAGI. The ends were cut back, 6 bases at V and 6 bases at J, with 18 bases in the middle. The CDR3 is made up of 15 amino acids. Here the CDR3 DNA reads TGTGCCAGCAGCTCGGGAGGGGGCTGGGCCAATGAGCAGTTCTTC. As protein: CASSSGGGWANEQFF.

The chain couples TRBV9 to TRBJ2-1, with 13 bases lining up with TRBD2. Germline loops: CDR1 SGDLS, CDR2 YYNGEE. The V gene end was trimmed by 0 bases and the J gene end by 8 bases; junction bases not matched to a gene: 8. The CDR3 loop spans 17 amino acids. The CDR3 DNA sequence: TGTGCCAGCAGCGTAGTCACTAGCGGGAGGGGACAGGATGAGCAGTTCTTC. Translating it yields CASSVVTSGRGQDEQFF.

V gene TRBV27 combines with J gene TRBJ2-1, with 8 bases fitting TRBD2. V shed 4 bases, J shed 0 bases, and the junction held 14 bases outside the gene matches. Per the germline V gene, CDR1 is MNHEY and CDR2 is SMNVEV (reference sequence). The CDR3 extends over 19 amino acids. The CDR3 reads CASSSGTRGASSSYNEQFF. Written as DNA, the CDR3 is TGTGCCAGCAGTTCAGGGACTAGAGGGGCTTCTAGCTCCTACAATGAGCAGTTCTTC.

The V call is TRBV6-5, the J call TRBJ2-2; D not resolved. The CDR3 is 11 residues long. The V gene lost 8 bases and the J gene lost 8 bases, with 9 bases spanning the gap. Germline lookup yields CDR1 MNHEY and CDR2 SVGAGI. The CDR3 is CASYGLGELFF. In DNA, the CDR3 is TGTGCCAGCTATGGCCTGGGGGAGCTGTTTTTT.

The chain employs TRBV5-1 and TRBJ2-7; no definite D call. The CDR3 length is 14 residues. Between the trimmed V and J ends, which lost 2 bases and 2 bases, there was a span of 11 bases. Germline loops: CDR1 SGHRS, CDR2 YFSETQ. CDR3 protein: CASSFRFGPYEQYF. The CDR3 DNA reads as TGCGCCAGCAGCTTCCGCTTCGGTCCCTACGAGCAGTACTTC.

The chain couples TRBV30 to TRBJ2-1, with 12 bases identical to TRBD2. The CDR3 runs 14 residues. The germline V gene encodes CDR1 GTSNPN and CDR2 SVGIG (reference sequence). With V trimmed by 6 bases and J by 3 bases, 3 bases remained unmatched. The CDR3 region is CACRTSGIYNEQFF. Written as DNA, the CDR3 is TGTGCCTGTAGGACTAGCGGGATCTACAATGAGCAGTTCTTC.

The rearrangement uses TRBV7-9 and TRBJ1-4; 7 nucleotides agree with TRBD1. The CDR3 totals 14 residues. V lost 6 bases and J lost 0; bases outside the gene matches: 1. The germline V gene has CDR1 SEHNR and CDR2 FQNEAQ (reference sequence). Written as DNA, the CDR3 is TGTGCCAGCAGGGGGACAGCAACTAATGAAAAACTGTTTTTT. Amino acids: CASRGTATNEKLFF. Full variable domain (rest looked up from reference TRBV7-9 and TRBJ1-4): DTGVSQNPRHKITKRGQNVTFRCDPISEHNRLYWYRQTLGQGPEFLTYFQNEAQLEKSRLLSDRFSAERPKGSFSTLEIQRTEQGDSAMYLCASRGTATNEKLFFGSGTQLSVL.

This chain links TRBV9 with TRBJ2-1; a possible D gene is TRBD1 (6 bases). Germline V lookup: CDR1 SGDLS, CDR2 YYNGEE. This CDR3 has 14 amino acids. V shed 4 bases and J shed 6 bases, with 14 bases lying between them. The CDR3 DNA is TGTGCCAGCAGCCCCGGATCCAGGGGCAATGAGCAGTTCTTC. Residues: CASSPGSRGNEQFF.

The gene calls are TRBV6-1 and TRBJ1-1; D perhaps matches TRBD1 (5 bases). V gave up 0 bases and J gave up 6 bases, with 14 bases separating them. This CDR3 has 15 residues. Per the germline V gene, CDR1 is MNHNS and CDR2 is SASEGT. In nucleotides, the CDR3 is TGTGCCAGCAGTGAAGCGACAACAGGTAGCTCTGAAGCTTTCTTT. Translated, it gives CASSEATTGSSEAFF.

The V gene is TRBV27, the J gene TRBJ2-4; TRBD2 matches 7 bases. The CDR3 length is 14 residues. Trimming at V came to 2 bases and at J to 8 bases, leaving 6 bases not matched to a gene. Germline CDR1 reads MNHEY; CDR2 reads SMNVEV (reference sequence). The CDR3 protein is CASSLLTSKDIQYF. The CDR3 DNA follows: TGTGCCAGCAGTTTACTGACTAGCAAGGACATTCAGTACTTC.

The chain links TRBV6-5 to TRBJ2-7, with TRBD1 as a possible D gene (5 bases). The germline CDR1 and CDR2 sequences are MNHEY and SVGAGI. The ends were cut back, 10 bases at V and 0 bases at J, with 10 bases in the middle. The CDR3 has 12 residues. Written as DNA, the CDR3 is TGTGCCACTCAGACAGTCTCCTACGAGCAGTACTTC. Its protein product is CATQTVSYEQYF.

J is TRBJ2-1 and V is TRBV6-5; 11 nucleotides align to TRBD2. Trimming cost V 8 bases and J 8 bases; bases outside gene matches: 11. Germline-derived CDR1 and CDR2 are MNHEY and SVGAGI. The CDR3 covers 15 residues. In DNA, the CDR3 is TGTGCCAGCCGTAGGGGGGGTAGCGGGAGGGATGAGCAGTTCTTC. Amino acids: CASRRGGSGRDEQFF.

V usage is TRBV7-2 and J usage is TRBJ2-2; D gene ambiguous. V lost 7 bases to trimming and J lost 1 base, with 7 bases between them. Germline V CDR1 and CDR2: SGHTA, FQGNSA. This CDR3 has 13 amino acids. The CDR3: CASTLLNTGELFF. The CDR3 DNA sequence: TGTGCCAGCACCCTACTGAACACCGGGGAGCTGTTTTTT. Filled out from reference TRBV7-2 and TRBJ2-2, the complete variable domain reads GAGVSQSPSNKVTEKGKDVELRCDPISGHTALYWYRQSLGQGLEFLIYFQGNSAPDKSGLPSDRFSAERTGGSVSTLTIQRTQQEDSAVYLCASTLLNTGELFFGEGSRLTVL.

This clone was detected only once. This chain connects TRBV29-1 to TRBJ2-5; 9 nucleotides align to TRBD1. The germline V gene encodes CDR1 SQVTM and CDR2 ANQGSEA. The trim removed 4 bases at V and 2 bases at J, leaving 5 bases unmatched. The length of the CDR3 is 14 residues. CDR3: CSVVWTGDQETQYF. Here the CDR3 DNA reads TGCAGCGTTGTTTGGACAGGGGATCAAGAGACCCAGTACTTC.